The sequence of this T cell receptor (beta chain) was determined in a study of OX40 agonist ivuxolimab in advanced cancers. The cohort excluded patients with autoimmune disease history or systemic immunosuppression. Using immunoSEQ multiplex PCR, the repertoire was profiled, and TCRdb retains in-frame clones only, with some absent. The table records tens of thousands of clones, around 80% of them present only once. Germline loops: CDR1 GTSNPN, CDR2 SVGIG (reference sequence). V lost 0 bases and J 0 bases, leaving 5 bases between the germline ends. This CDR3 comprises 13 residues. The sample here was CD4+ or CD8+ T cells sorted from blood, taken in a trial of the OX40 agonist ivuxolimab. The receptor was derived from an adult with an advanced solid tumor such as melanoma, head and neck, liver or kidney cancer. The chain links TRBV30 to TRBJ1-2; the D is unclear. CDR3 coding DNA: TGTGCCTGGAGTGTAGAAGCTAACTATGGCTACACCTTC. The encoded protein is CAWSVEANYGYTF.